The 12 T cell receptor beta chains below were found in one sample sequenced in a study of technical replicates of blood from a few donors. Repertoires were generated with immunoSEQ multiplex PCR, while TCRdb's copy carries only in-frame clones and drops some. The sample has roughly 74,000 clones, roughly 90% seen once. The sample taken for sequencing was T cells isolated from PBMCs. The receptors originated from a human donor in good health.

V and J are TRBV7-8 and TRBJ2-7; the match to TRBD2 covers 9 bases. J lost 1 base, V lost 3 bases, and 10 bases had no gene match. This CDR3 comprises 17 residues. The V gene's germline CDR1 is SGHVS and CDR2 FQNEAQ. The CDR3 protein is CASSFGSGSLLSYEQYF. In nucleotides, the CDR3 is TGTGCCAGCAGCTTTGGTAGCGGGAGCTTGCTTTCCTACGAGCAGTACTTC.

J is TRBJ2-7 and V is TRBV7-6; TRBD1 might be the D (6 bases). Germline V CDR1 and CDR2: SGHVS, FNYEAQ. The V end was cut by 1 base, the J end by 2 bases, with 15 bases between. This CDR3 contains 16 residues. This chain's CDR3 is CASSLGRAGEPYEQYF. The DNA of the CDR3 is TGTGCCAGCAGCTTAGGTCGGGCAGGGGAGCCCTACGAGCAGTACTTC.

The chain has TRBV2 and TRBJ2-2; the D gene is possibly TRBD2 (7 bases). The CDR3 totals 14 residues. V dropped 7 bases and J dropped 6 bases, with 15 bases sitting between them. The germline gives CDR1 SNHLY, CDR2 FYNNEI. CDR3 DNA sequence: TGTGCCAGCATACAGCTAGGGGGGGCCGGGGAGCTGTTTTTT. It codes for CASIQLGGAGELFF.

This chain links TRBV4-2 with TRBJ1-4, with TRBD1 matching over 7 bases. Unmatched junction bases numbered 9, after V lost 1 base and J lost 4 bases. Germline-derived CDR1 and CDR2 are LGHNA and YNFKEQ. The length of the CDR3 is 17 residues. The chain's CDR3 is CASSQAALGGLNEKLFF. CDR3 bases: TGTGCCAGCAGCCAAGCGGCCTTAGGGGGCCTTAATGAAAAACTGTTTTTT.

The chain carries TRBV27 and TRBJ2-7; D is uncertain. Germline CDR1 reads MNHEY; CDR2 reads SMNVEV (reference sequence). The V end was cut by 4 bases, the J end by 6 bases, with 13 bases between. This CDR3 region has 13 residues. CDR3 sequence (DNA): TGTGCCAGCAGTTCTCTTTATATCGGCGAGCAGTACTTC. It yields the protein CASSSLYIGEQYF.

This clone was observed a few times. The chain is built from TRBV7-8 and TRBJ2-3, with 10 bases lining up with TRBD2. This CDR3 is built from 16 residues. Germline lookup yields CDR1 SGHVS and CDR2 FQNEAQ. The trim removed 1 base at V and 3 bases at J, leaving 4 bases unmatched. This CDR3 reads CASSLGTSGITDTQYF. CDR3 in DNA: TGTGCCAGCAGCTTAGGTACTAGCGGGATTACAGATACGCAGTATTTT.

CDR3 sequence (DNA): TGTGCCAGCAGTCGGGGACAATTTGTGGCAGGTGGCTACACCTTC. Protein: CASSRGQFVAGGYTF. The chain links TRBV2 to TRBJ1-2, with D possibly matching TRBD1 (6 bases). The CDR3 runs to 15 residues. Germline CDR1 and CDR2: SNHLY and FYNNEI. Trimming pared 5 bases from V and 7 bases from J, leaving 20 bases between.

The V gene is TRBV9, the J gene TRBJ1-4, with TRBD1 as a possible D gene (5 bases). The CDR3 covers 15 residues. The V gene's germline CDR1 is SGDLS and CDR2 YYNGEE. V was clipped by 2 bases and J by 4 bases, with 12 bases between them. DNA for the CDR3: TGTGCCAGCAGCGTCGGCGGGGACCTTAATGAAAAACTGTTTTTT. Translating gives CASSVGGDLNEKLFF.

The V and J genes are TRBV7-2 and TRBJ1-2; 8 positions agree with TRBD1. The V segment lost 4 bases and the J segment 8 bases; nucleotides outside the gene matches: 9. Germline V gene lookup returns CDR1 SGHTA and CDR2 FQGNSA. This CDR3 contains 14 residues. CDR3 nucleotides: TGTGCCAGCAGCTCGAGACAGGGGACGGAAGGCTACACCTTC. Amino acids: CASSSRQGTEGYTF.

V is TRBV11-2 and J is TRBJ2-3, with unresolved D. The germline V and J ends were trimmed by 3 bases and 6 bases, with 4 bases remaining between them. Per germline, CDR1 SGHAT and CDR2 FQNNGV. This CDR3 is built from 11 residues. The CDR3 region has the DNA TGTGCCAGCAGCTTTATGGATACGCAGTATTTT. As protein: CASSFMDTQYF.

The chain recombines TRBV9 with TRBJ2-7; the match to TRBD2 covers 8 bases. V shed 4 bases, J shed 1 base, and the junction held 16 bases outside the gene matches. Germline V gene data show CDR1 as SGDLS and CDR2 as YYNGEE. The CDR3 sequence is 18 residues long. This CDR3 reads CASSPLGWASGLSYEQYF. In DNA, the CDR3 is TGTGCCAGCAGCCCACTAGGTTGGGCTAGCGGGTTGTCCTACGAGCAGTACTTC. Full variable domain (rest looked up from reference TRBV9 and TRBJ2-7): DSGVTQTPKHLITATGQRVTLRCSPRSGDLSVYWYQQSLDQGLQFLIQYYNGEERAKGNILERFSAQQFPDLHSELNLSSLELGDSALYFCASSPLGWASGLSYEQYFGPGTRLTVT.

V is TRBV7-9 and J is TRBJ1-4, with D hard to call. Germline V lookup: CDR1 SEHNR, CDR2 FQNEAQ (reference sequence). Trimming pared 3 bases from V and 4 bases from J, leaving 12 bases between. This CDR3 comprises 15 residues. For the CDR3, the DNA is TGTGCCAGCAGCTTGAATTCACACCTTAATGAAAAACTGTTTTTT. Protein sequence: CASSLNSHLNEKLFF.